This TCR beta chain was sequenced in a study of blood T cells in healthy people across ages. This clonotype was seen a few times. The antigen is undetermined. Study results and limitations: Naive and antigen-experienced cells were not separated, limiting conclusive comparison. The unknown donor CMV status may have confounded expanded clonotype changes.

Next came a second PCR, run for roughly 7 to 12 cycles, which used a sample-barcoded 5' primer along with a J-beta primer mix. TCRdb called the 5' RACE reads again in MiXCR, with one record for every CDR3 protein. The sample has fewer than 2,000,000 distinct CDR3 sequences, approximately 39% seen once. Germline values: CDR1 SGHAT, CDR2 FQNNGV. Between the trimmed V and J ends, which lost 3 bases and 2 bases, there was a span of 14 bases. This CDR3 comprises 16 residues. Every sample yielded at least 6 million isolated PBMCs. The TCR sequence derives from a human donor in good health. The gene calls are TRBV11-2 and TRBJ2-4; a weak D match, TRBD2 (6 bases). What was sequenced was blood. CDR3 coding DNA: TGTGCCAGCAGCTTGACTGTCGGGGGATCCAAAAACATTCAGTACTTC. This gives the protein CASSLTVGGSKNIQYF.